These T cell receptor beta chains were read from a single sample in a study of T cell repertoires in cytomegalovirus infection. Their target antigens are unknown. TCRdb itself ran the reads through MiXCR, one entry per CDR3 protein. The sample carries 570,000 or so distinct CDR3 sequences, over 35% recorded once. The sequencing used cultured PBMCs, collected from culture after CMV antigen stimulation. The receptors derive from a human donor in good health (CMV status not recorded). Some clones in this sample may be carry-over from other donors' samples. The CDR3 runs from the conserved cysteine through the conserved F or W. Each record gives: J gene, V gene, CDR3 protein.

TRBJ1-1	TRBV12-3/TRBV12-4	CASSLGQGRMNTEAFF
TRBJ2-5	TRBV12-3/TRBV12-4	CASTLGRAQQETQYF
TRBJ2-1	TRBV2	CASNEQGREYNEQFF
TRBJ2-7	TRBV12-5	CASGYPSGSWYEQYF
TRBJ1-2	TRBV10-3	CAISEPDRGYGYTF
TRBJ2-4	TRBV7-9	CASSPRVQGNAKNIQYF
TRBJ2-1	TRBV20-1	CSAPGTSGNEQFF
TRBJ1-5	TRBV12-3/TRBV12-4	CASTARLGQPQHF
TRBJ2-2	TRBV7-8	CASSLYQGTGELFF
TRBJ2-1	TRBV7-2	CASSFSGSAYNEQFF
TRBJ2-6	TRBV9	CASRATLGSGANVLTF
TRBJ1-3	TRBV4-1	CASSPEWSSSGNTIYF
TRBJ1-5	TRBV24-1	CATSRDSSRRGNQPQHF
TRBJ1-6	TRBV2	CASKGSGGSPLHF